The present T cell receptor beta chain was sequenced within a study of blood T cell repertoires in COVID-19. Across the whole study: Samples came from the United States, Italy and Spain, spanning acute and convalescent COVID-19.

Assay: immunoSEQ multiplex PCR; the TCRdb copy retains only in-frame clones and omits some. The table has under 85,000 clones, around 83% seen once. Material for sequencing was peripheral blood. The sequence was obtained from a man under 40 with COVID-19, enrolled during active disease.

The CDR3 sequence: CASSSISLFTLGAFF. Here the CDR3 DNA reads TGTGCCAGCAGCTCCATTTCCCTTTTCACCCTCGGAGCTTTCTTT. V and J are TRBV28 and TRBJ1-1; D remains unclear. Deletions cut 6 bases from V and 10 bases from J, with 24 bases between. The V gene's germline CDR1 is MDHEN and CDR2 SYDVKM. This CDR3 is built from 15 residues.